This T cell receptor (beta chain) is from a study of response to subunit inactivated influenza vaccine. The CDR3 extends over 14 amino acids. Germline V gene lookup returns CDR1 WSHSY and CDR2 SAAADI. Trimming took 4 bases from V and 3 from J, leaving 10 bases between them. Using its own MiXCR run on the RT-PCR reads, TCRdb lists one record per CDR3 protein. The repertoire holds roughly 620,000 distinct CDR3 sequences, with roughly 12% as singletons. The data were also submitted as part of a second study, on T cells expressing NK-cell markers. That source adds: Making the TCR beta cDNA relied on 5'RACE template switching with UMIs. TCR beta repertoires came from sorted CD3+CD56+NKG2C+, CD3+CD56+NKG2C- and CD3+CD56-NKG2C+ T cells. Restriction of the sorted population to alpha-beta TCR T cells was achieved in several experiments with an anti-gamma-delta TCR antibody. The same clonotypes also predominated in the CD3+CD56-NKG2C+ fraction of a few donors. What remained unclear was the HCMV specificity of expanded NKG2C+ T cell clones.

The source material was PBMCs from blood, sampled on the day of vaccination. The rearrangement links TRBV10-2 to TRBJ2-1; D remains ambiguous. This TCR came from a man in his fifties or sixties who received an inactivated influenza vaccine. The CDR3 nucleotides are TGCGCCAGCAGTGGGGTAGTCAACTACAATGAGCAGTTCTTC. It yields the protein CASSGVVNYNEQFF.